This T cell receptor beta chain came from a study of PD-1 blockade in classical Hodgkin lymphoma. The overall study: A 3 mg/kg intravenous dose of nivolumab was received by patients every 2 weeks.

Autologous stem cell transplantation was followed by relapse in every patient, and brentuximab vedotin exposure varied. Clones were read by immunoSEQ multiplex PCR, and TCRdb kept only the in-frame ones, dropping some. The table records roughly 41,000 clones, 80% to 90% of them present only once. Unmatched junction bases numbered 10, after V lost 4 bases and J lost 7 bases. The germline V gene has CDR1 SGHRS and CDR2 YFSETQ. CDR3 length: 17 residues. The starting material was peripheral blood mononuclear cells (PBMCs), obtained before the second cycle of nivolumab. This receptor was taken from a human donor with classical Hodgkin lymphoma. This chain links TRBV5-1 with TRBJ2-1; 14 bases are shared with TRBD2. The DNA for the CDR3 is TGCGCCAGCAGCCCGACTAGCGGGAGGGGGAAAGGGAATGAGCAGTTCTTC. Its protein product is CASSPTSGRGKGNEQFF.